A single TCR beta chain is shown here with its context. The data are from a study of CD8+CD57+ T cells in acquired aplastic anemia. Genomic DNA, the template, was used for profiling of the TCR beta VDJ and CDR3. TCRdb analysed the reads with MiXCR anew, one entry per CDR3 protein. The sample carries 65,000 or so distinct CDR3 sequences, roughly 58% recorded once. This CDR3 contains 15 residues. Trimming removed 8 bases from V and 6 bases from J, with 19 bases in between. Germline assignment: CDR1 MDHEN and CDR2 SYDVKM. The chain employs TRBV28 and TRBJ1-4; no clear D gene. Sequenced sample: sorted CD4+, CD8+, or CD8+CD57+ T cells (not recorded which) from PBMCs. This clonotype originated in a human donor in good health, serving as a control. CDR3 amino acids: CASSRTGSSYEKLFF. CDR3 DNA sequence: TGTGCCAGCTCAAGGACGGGATCTTCTTATGAAAAACTGTTTTTT.